This is a list of T cell receptor beta chains from one sample in a study of T cell responses to AZD1222 COVID-19 vaccine. Data came from immunoSEQ multiplex PCR; TCRdb stores just in-frame clones and leaves some out. The data contain 120,000 to 150,000 clones, more than 85% of them singletons. Sequenced material: peripheral blood, taken on day 0 of AZD1222 vaccination. These receptors originate from an adult in good health. Each CDR3 is given with its conserved first and last residue. The D gene is left open where the match is weak. Not all rows give a size; the values are once, few, many and, for expanded clones, a class.

size	V	J	D	DNA	CDR3
.	TRBV19	TRBJ2-2	.	TGTGCCAGTAGTAGAACCGGGGAGCTGTTTTTT	CASSRTGELFF
.	TRBV4-2	TRBJ1-4	.	TGTGCCAGCAGCCGGCCGGGAGGAACTAATGAAAAACTGTTTTTT	CASSRPGGTNEKLFF
.	TRBV2	TRBJ2-2	TRBD2	TGTGCCAGCAGCTTAGGACTAGCGGTAATCACCGGGGAGCTGTTTTTT	CASSLGLAVITGELFF
.	TRBV20-1	TRBJ1-1	TRBD1	TGCAGTGCTAGTATTAGGGAGCAGGGGGCTTTAGATGAAGCTTTCTTT	CSASIREQGALDEAFF
.	TRBV10-2	TRBJ2-2	.	TGCGCCAGCAACTTAGGGCAGAACACCGGGGAGCTGTTTTTT	CASNLGQNTGELFF
.	TRBV3-1/TRBV3-2	TRBJ2-7	TRBD2	TGTGCCAGCAGCTCTCTACCGGGACTAGCGGGGCCCTACGAGCAGTACTTC	CASSSLPGLAGPYEQYF
.	TRBV11-2	TRBJ2-2	.	TGTGCCAGCAGCAAAGTGGGGGCCGGGGAGCTGTTTTTT	CASSKVGAGELFF
.	TRBV7-9	TRBJ1-1	.	TGTGCCAGCAGCTTTGGGTCAATGGGACCTGAAGCTTTCTTT	CASSFGSMGPEAFF
once	TRBV4-2	TRBJ1-6	TRBD1	TGTGCCAGCAGCCAGGTGGGACAGGGAGGCTCACCCCTCCACTTT	CASSQVGQGGSPLHF
.	TRBV6-5	TRBJ1-5	TRBD1	TGTGCCAGCAGCGCGGGACAGGCAGGGAATCAGCCCCAGCATTTT	CASSAGQAGNQPQHF
.	TRBV30	TRBJ1-2	.	TGTGCCTGGAGTGTACCCTCGTACCGGACCCAACGTAGTGGCTACACCTTC	CAWSVPSYRTQRSGYTF
.	TRBV9	TRBJ2-1	TRBD2	TGTGCCAGCAGCCCTCTGGGGGGGGGATTTGATGAGCAGTTCTTC	CASSPLGGGFDEQFF
.	TRBV9	TRBJ1-1	.	TGTGCCAGCAGCAATCCGCGGGACACTGAAGCTTTCTTT	CASSNPRDTEAFF
.	TRBV19	TRBJ1-2	.	TGTGCCACTGAAACAGGGTGGTATGGCTACACCTTC	CATETGWYGYTF
once	TRBV28	TRBJ2-3	.	TGTGCCAGCAGCCCCCCGGGTGGGGCTAGCCGGGATACGCAGTATTTT	CASSPPGGASRDTQYF
once	TRBV5-4	TRBJ2-7	.	TGTGCCAGCAGCGTCTCCGGGACCGAAGGCGAGCAGTACTTC	CASSVSGTEGEQYF
.	TRBV6-5	TRBJ2-6	.	TGTGCCAGCAGTTACTCGGGTGCTGGGGCCAACGTCCTGACTTTC	CASSYSGAGANVLTF
once	TRBV18	TRBJ1-6	.	TGTGCCAGCTCACCAAAATCAGGGCATTCACCCCTCCACTTT	CASSPKSGHSPLHF
.	TRBV12-5	TRBJ1-2	.	TGTGCTAGTGGTTTGGTACGGGGCCTCCAAAAAGGGAACTATGGCTACACCTTC	CASGLVRGLQKGNYGYTF
.	TRBV7-6	TRBJ1-1	.	TGTGCCAGCAGCTTAGGGGGGTACATGAACACTGAAGCTTTCTTT	CASSLGGYMNTEAFF
.	TRBV28	TRBJ1-1	.	TGTGCCAGCACTCAAATAACGAACACTGAAGCTTTCTTT	CASTQITNTEAFF
.	TRBV11-2	TRBJ2-5	.	TGTGCCAGCAGCTTCCAGCGAGTGCAAGAGACCCAGTACTTC	CASSFQRVQETQYF
.	TRBV19	TRBJ1-5	.	TGTGCCAGTAGTCCCCGGACAGTATATAGCAATCAGCCCCAGCATTTT	CASSPRTVYSNQPQHF
once	TRBV6-5	TRBJ1-2	.	TGTGCCAGCAGTTACACTGTACAGTCATCGGGGGGCTACACCTTC	CASSYTVQSSGGYTF
.	TRBV4-2	TRBJ2-3	TRBD2	TGTGCCAGCAGCCAAGAAAGAGCGGGGGGCACAGATACGCAGTATTTT	CASSQERAGGTDTQYF
few	TRBV14	TRBJ2-3	TRBD2	TGTGCCAGCAGCCAAGATCTACTAGCGGGCCCGGGTACGCAGTATTTT	CASSQDLLAGPGTQYF
.	TRBV29-1	TRBJ2-3	.	TGCAGCGTTGTGAGGGGGGACACAGATACGCAGTATTTT	CSVVRGDTDTQYF
.	TRBV19	TRBJ1-2	.	TGTGCCAGTGGAACCTACAGGGATGGCTACACCTTC	CASGTYRDGYTF
.	TRBV19	TRBJ2-7	TRBD1	TGTGCCAGTAGTAGGACAGGTCGGCTACCCTTCTACGAGCAGTACTTC	CASSRTGRLPFYEQYF
.	TRBV11-2	TRBJ2-3	TRBD2	TGTGCCAGCAGCCCAGCGGGAGCAGATACGCAGTATTTT	CASSPAGADTQYF
.	TRBV19	TRBJ1-5	.	TGTGCCAGTAGTTCCCAGGATAGCAATCAGCCCCAGCATTTT	CASSSQDSNQPQHF
.	TRBV5-1	TRBJ1-1	TRBD1	TGCGCCAGCAGCTTCGGACAGGGCGGGATGAACACTGAAGCTTTCTTT	CASSFGQGGMNTEAFF
.	TRBV19	TRBJ1-1	.	TGTGCCAGTAGTATTCCCAGAAAGAACACTGAAGCTTTCTTT	CASSIPRKNTEAFF
.	TRBV19	TRBJ2-3	.	TGTGCCAGTAGTATTAGGGACACAGATACGCAGTATTTT	CASSIRDTDTQYF
.	TRBV5-1	TRBJ1-1	TRBD1	TGCGCCAGCAGCGGGACAGTCGCTGAAGCTTTCTTT	CASSGTVAEAFF
.	TRBV9	TRBJ1-2	.	TGTGCCAGCAGCGTAGCGGGGAGCGGGAACTATGGCTACACCTTC	CASSVAGSGNYGYTF
.	TRBV15	TRBJ2-5	.	TGTGCCACCAGCAGCGAACAGGGATTTGCCCGAGAGACCCAGTACTTC	CATSSEQGFARETQYF
once	TRBV10-3	TRBJ2-3	.	TGTGCCATCAGCGGGACTTCTAGCACAGATACGCAGTATTTT	CAISGTSSTDTQYF
.	TRBV9	TRBJ2-1	TRBD2	TGTGCCAGCAGCCCGCGGACTAGCGGCCTAAGCTCCTACAATGAGCAGTTCTTC	CASSPRTSGLSSYNEQFF
.	TRBV3-1/TRBV3-2	TRBJ1-2	.	TGTGCCAGCAGCCAAGAATTAAACTATGGCTACACCTTC	CASSQELNYGYTF
.	TRBV11-2	TRBJ2-3	TRBD2	TGTGCCAGCAGCTTAGATTGGCGGGAGTCAAGCACAGATACGCAGTATTTT	CASSLDWRESSTDTQYF
.	TRBV19	TRBJ2-3	TRBD2	TGTGCCAGTTCAGGCGGGAGAGGCGCAGATACGCAGTATTTT	CASSGGRGADTQYF
.	TRBV7-9	TRBJ1-1	.	TGTGCCAGCACAGGGGACACTGAAGCTTTCTTT	CASTGDTEAFF
.	TRBV6-2/TRBV6-3	TRBJ2-5	TRBD2	TGTGCCAGCAGTTACCCACAACCGGGACTAGAGTGGGAGACCCAGTACTTC	CASSYPQPGLEWETQYF
.	TRBV10-3	TRBJ2-2	.	TGTGCCATCAGTGATCGCGGACAGAACACCGGGGAGCTGTTTTTT	CAISDRGQNTGELFF
.	TRBV7-2	TRBJ2-3	TRBD1	TGTGCCAGCAGCTTAGCCCCAATGACAGGGTCTAACACAGATACGCAGTATTTT	CASSLAPMTGSNTDTQYF
.	TRBV6-4	TRBJ1-5	.	TGTGCCAGCAGTGACAGGGGGGCCCGGGTGGCCCAGCATTTT	CASSDRGARVAQHF